These T cell receptor beta chains were read from a single sample in a study of T cells in localized non-small cell lung cancer. Profiling relied on immunoSEQ multiplex PCR, and the TCRdb table lists in-frame clones only, not all of them. The sample contains 20,000 to 25,000 clones, roughly 88% of which appear only once. The sample in question was PBMCs, obtained before any cancer treatment. The receptors originated from a man aged 40 to 70 with stage II lung adenocarcinoma. CDR3s include the opening cysteine and the closing phenylalanine or tryptophan.

j_gene: TRBJ2-6; v_gene: TRBV15; len: 17; CDR3aa: CATSDPPGLTGANVLTF
j_gene: TRBJ1-3; v_gene: TRBV29-1; len: 15; CDR3aa: CSVAPVTGDGNTIYF
j_gene: TRBJ2-5; v_gene: TRBV5-1; len: 15; CDR3aa: CASSFAGGPQETQYF
j_gene: TRBJ2-3; v_gene: TRBV19; len: 15; CDR3aa: CASSGGVAGTDTQYF
j_gene: TRBJ1-5; v_gene: TRBV19; len: 14; CDR3aa: CASSGTGFNQPQHF
j_gene: TRBJ2-7; v_gene: TRBV28; len: 13; CDR3aa: CASSPLAGRVQYF
j_gene: TRBJ2-5; v_gene: TRBV5-1; len: 14; CDR3aa: CASKARTGVETQYF
j_gene: TRBJ2-1; v_gene: TRBV6-6; len: 15; CDR3aa: CASIDRRGASDEQFF
j_gene: TRBJ2-3; v_gene: TRBV28; len: 13; CDR3aa: CASRGGGTDTQYF
j_gene: TRBJ2-4; v_gene: TRBV29-1; len: 14; CDR3aa: CSVELDEAKNIQYF
j_gene: TRBJ1-2; v_gene: TRBV19; len: 14; CDR3aa: CASSVPDRKRGYTF
j_gene: TRBJ2-2; v_gene: TRBV2; len: 15; CDR3aa: CASSETVEGTGELFF
j_gene: TRBJ2-2; v_gene: TRBV2; len: 15; CDR3aa: CASSGMRLQTGELFF
j_gene: TRBJ2-7; v_gene: TRBV7-2; len: 14; CDR3aa: CASSEQGSSYEQYF
j_gene: TRBJ2-5; v_gene: TRBV27; len: 19; CDR3aa: CASSSITLGLAGGGETQYF
j_gene: TRBJ2-2; v_gene: TRBV9; len: 15; CDR3aa: CASSPGTTSGGELFF
j_gene: TRBJ2-1; v_gene: TRBV30; len: 14; CDR3aa: CACGSGLSYNEQFF
j_gene: TRBJ2-5; v_gene: TRBV18; len: 13; CDR3aa: CASSPGGGETQYF
j_gene: TRBJ2-3; v_gene: TRBV7-8; len: 15; CDR3aa: CASRWGLASTDTQYF
j_gene: TRBJ1-1; v_gene: TRBV11-2; len: 15; CDR3aa: CASSLEGRQGTEAFF
j_gene: TRBJ2-7; v_gene: TRBV7-2; len: 14; CDR3aa: CASSPPGRGNEQYF
j_gene: TRBJ2-7; v_gene: TRBV6-5; len: 11; CDR3aa: CASSETVRQYF
j_gene: TRBJ2-5; v_gene: TRBV10-3; len: 14; CDR3aa: CAISESTVGGAQYF
j_gene: TRBJ2-3; v_gene: TRBV20-1; len: 10; CDR3aa: CSAGYGTQYF
j_gene: TRBJ2-7; v_gene: TRBV7-2; len: 15; CDR3aa: CASSVPQGSSYEQYF